The rows below give T cell receptor beta chains drawn from one sample of a study of blood T cell repertoires in COVID-19. Libraries were prepared by immunoSEQ multiplex PCR; TCRdb keeps only in-frame clonotypes and omits some of them. The sample shows 90,000 to 100,000 clones, 75% to 85% of them seen only once. Sequencing was carried out using peripheral blood. The receptors stem from a man in his 70s with acute or convalescent COVID-19. Each CDR3 is given with its conserved first and last residue. The order of the fields is CDR3 length, D gene, V gene, clone size, J gene, CDR3 protein, CDR3 DNA. The D gene is left open where the match is weak. The size field is filled for only some rows; it gives once, few, many or a size class.

CDR3 length: 16
D gene: -
V gene: TRBV19
clone size: -
J gene: TRBJ1-5
CDR3 protein: CASGHGRGWSNQPQHF
CDR3 DNA: TGTGCCAGTGGCCACGGGCGGGGATGGTCAAATCAGCCCCAGCATTTT

CDR3 length: 12
D gene: -
V gene: TRBV25-1
clone size: few
J gene: TRBJ2-4
CDR3 protein: CASSEYPDIQYF
CDR3 DNA: TGTGCCAGCAGTGAATATCCAGACATTCAGTACTTC

CDR3 length: 15
D gene: -
V gene: TRBV27
clone size: -
J gene: TRBJ1-5
CDR3 protein: CASSLSGGTNQPQHF
CDR3 DNA: TGTGCCAGCAGTTTATCTGGGGGCACTAATCAGCCCCAGCATTTT

CDR3 length: 14
D gene: -
V gene: TRBV5-1
clone size: few
J gene: TRBJ2-2
CDR3 protein: CASRVGLNTGELFF
CDR3 DNA: TGCGCCAGCAGGGTTGGACTGAACACCGGGGAGCTGTTTTTT

CDR3 length: 14
D gene: -
V gene: TRBV3-1/TRBV3-2
clone size: -
J gene: TRBJ1-1
CDR3 protein: CASSSHGTNTEAFF
CDR3 DNA: TGTGCCAGCAGCTCCCATGGGACTAACACTGAAGCTTTCTTT

CDR3 length: 15
D gene: -
V gene: TRBV6-2/TRBV6-3
clone size: -
J gene: TRBJ2-2
CDR3 protein: CASSYRAVGNMRLFF
CDR3 DNA: TGTGCCAGCAGTTACAGGGCGGTCGGGAACATGCGGCTGTTTTTT

CDR3 length: 16
D gene: -
V gene: TRBV27
clone size: once
J gene: TRBJ1-6
CDR3 protein: CASSPGSGGFNSPLHF
CDR3 DNA: TGTGCCAGCAGTCCGGGCTCGGGGGGATTTAATTCACCCCTCCACTTT

CDR3 length: 16
D gene: TRBD1
V gene: TRBV30
clone size: -
J gene: TRBJ1-1
CDR3 protein: CAWSPGTGVGGTEAFF
CDR3 DNA: TGTGCCTGGAGTCCCGGGACAGGGGTCGGGGGGACTGAAGCTTTCTTT

CDR3 length: 14
D gene: TRBD2
V gene: TRBV20-1
clone size: -
J gene: TRBJ2-7
CDR3 protein: CSASVGRGSYEQYF
CDR3 DNA: TGCAGTGCTAGTGTCGGGAGGGGGTCCTACGAGCAGTACTTC

CDR3 length: 16
D gene: TRBD1
V gene: TRBV4-1
clone size: -
J gene: TRBJ2-5
CDR3 protein: CASSQEITRGSETQYF
CDR3 DNA: TGCGCCAGCAGCCAAGAGATTACCAGGGGGTCCGAGACCCAGTACTTC

CDR3 length: 14
D gene: -
V gene: TRBV7-7
clone size: -
J gene: TRBJ1-3
CDR3 protein: CASSPETGVSTIYF
CDR3 DNA: TGTGCTAGCAGCCCGGAGACAGGCGTGAGCACCATATATTTT

CDR3 length: 15
D gene: TRBD1
V gene: TRBV3-1/TRBV3-2
clone size: -
J gene: TRBJ1-5
CDR3 protein: CASSPRTGKNQPQHF
CDR3 DNA: TGTGCCAGCAGTCCAAGGACAGGGAAAAATCAGCCCCAGCATTTT

CDR3 length: 13
D gene: -
V gene: TRBV12-5
clone size: -
J gene: TRBJ2-3
CDR3 protein: CASGLVQEDTQYF
CDR3 DNA: TGTGCTAGTGGTTTGGTACAGGAAGATACGCAGTATTTT

CDR3 length: 16
D gene: TRBD1
V gene: TRBV19
clone size: -
J gene: TRBJ1-1
CDR3 protein: CASSGRGQGRRAEAFF
CDR3 DNA: TGTGCCAGTAGTGGTCGGGGACAGGGGAGACGGGCTGAAGCTTTCTTT

CDR3 length: 13
D gene: -
V gene: TRBV5-6
clone size: -
J gene: TRBJ1-5
CDR3 protein: CASSLGPSGPQHF
CDR3 DNA: TGTGCCAGCAGCTTGGGGCCGTCGGGGCCCCAGCATTTT

CDR3 length: 15
D gene: -
V gene: TRBV14
clone size: -
J gene: TRBJ1-2
CDR3 protein: CASSHVYTQGYGYTF
CDR3 DNA: TGTGCCAGCAGCCACGTATATACTCAGGGGTATGGCTACACCTTC

CDR3 length: 15
D gene: -
V gene: TRBV7-6
clone size: -
J gene: TRBJ2-7
CDR3 protein: CASSLEDGGPYEQYF
CDR3 DNA: TGTGCCAGCAGCTTAGAGGACGGGGGTCCCTACGAGCAGTACTTC

CDR3 length: 18
D gene: TRBD2
V gene: TRBV24-1
clone size: -
J gene: TRBJ2-2
CDR3 protein: CATSKSSGSTANTGELFF
CDR3 DNA: TGTGCCACCAGTAAGTCTAGCGGAAGTACTGCGAACACCGGGGAGCTGTTTTTT

CDR3 length: 14
D gene: -
V gene: TRBV19
clone size: once
J gene: TRBJ1-5
CDR3 protein: CASSPTGGEQPQHF
CDR3 DNA: TGTGCCAGTAGTCCGACGGGGGGGGAACAGCCCCAGCATTTT

CDR3 length: 17
D gene: TRBD2
V gene: TRBV7-2
clone size: once
J gene: TRBJ2-1
CDR3 protein: CASSLSSLAGAYNEQFF
CDR3 DNA: TGTGCCAGCAGTTTGTCGTCGCTAGCGGGAGCTTACAATGAGCAGTTCTTC

CDR3 length: 13
D gene: -
V gene: TRBV25-1
clone size: -
J gene: TRBJ1-4
CDR3 protein: CASQEAINEKLFF
CDR3 DNA: TGTGCCAGCCAGGAGGCTATCAATGAAAAACTGTTTTTT

CDR3 length: 13
D gene: TRBD2
V gene: TRBV27
clone size: -
J gene: TRBJ2-5
CDR3 protein: CASSTSGIETQYF
CDR3 DNA: TGTGCCAGCAGCACTAGCGGGATAGAGACCCAGTACTTC

CDR3 length: 16
D gene: TRBD1
V gene: TRBV18
clone size: -
J gene: TRBJ1-2
CDR3 protein: CASSPDRGRGEYGYTF
CDR3 DNA: TGTGCCAGCTCACCCGACAGGGGGCGCGGAGAATATGGCTACACCTTC

CDR3 length: 13
D gene: -
V gene: TRBV29-1
clone size: -
J gene: TRBJ2-3
CDR3 protein: CSAVAHGADTQYF
CDR3 DNA: TGCAGCGCGGTGGCTCATGGGGCGGATACGCAGTATTTT

CDR3 length: 20
D gene: TRBD2
V gene: TRBV5-4
clone size: few
J gene: TRBJ2-7
CDR3 protein: CASSPRSLAGGPGLSYEQYF
CDR3 DNA: TGTGCCAGCAGCCCCCGCTCACTAGCGGGAGGGCCGGGGTTGTCCTACGAGCAGTACTTC

CDR3 length: 14
D gene: -
V gene: TRBV7-2
clone size: -
J gene: TRBJ2-1
CDR3 protein: CASSPGQGGWEQFF
CDR3 DNA: TGTGCCAGCAGCCCTGGACAGGGAGGGTGGGAGCAGTTCTTC

CDR3 length: 14
D gene: TRBD1
V gene: TRBV5-1
clone size: -
J gene: TRBJ1-4
CDR3 protein: CASSLGTDYEKLFF
CDR3 DNA: TGCGCCAGCAGCCTCGGGACAGATTATGAAAAACTGTTTTTT

CDR3 length: 15
D gene: -
V gene: TRBV5-1
clone size: -
J gene: TRBJ1-1
CDR3 protein: CASSRGGEGGTEAFF
CDR3 DNA: TGCGCCAGCAGCCGTGGGGGAGAGGGAGGCACTGAAGCTTTCTTT

CDR3 length: 11
D gene: -
V gene: TRBV20-1
clone size: once
J gene: TRBJ1-2
CDR3 protein: CSARVAGGYTF
CDR3 DNA: TGCAGTGCTAGAGTCGCGGGTGGCTACACCTTC

CDR3 length: 15
D gene: -
V gene: TRBV6-5
clone size: -
J gene: TRBJ1-5
CDR3 protein: CASREGYSDYQPQHF
CDR3 DNA: TGTGCCAGCAGGGAGGGATACAGTGACTATCAGCCCCAGCATTTT

CDR3 length: 15
D gene: TRBD1
V gene: TRBV5-4
clone size: -
J gene: TRBJ2-7
CDR3 protein: CASSAVGTGYYEQYF
CDR3 DNA: TGTGCCAGCAGCGCCGTCGGGACAGGGTACTACGAGCAGTACTTC

CDR3 length: 13
D gene: -
V gene: TRBV23-1
clone size: -
J gene: TRBJ2-7
CDR3 protein: CASSRTVWEEQYF
CDR3 DNA: TGCGCCAGCAGTCGGACAGTTTGGGAAGAGCAGTACTTC

CDR3 length: 13
D gene: -
V gene: TRBV24-1
clone size: -
J gene: TRBJ1-2
CDR3 protein: CATSDGTNYGYTF
CDR3 DNA: TGTGCCACCAGTGACGGTACTAACTATGGCTACACCTTC

CDR3 length: 14
D gene: -
V gene: TRBV7-2
clone size: -
J gene: TRBJ1-5
CDR3 protein: CASSALGEVQPQHF
CDR3 DNA: TGTGCCAGCAGCGCGTTGGGGGAGGTTCAGCCCCAGCATTTT

CDR3 length: 13
D gene: -
V gene: TRBV6-5
clone size: -
J gene: TRBJ2-7
CDR3 protein: CASSFGVWYEQYF
CDR3 DNA: TGTGCCTCCTCATTCGGGGTCTGGTACGAGCAGTACTTC

CDR3 length: 13
D gene: TRBD2
V gene: TRBV28
clone size: once
J gene: TRBJ2-5
CDR3 protein: CASSLFGGETQYF
CDR3 DNA: TGTGCCAGCAGTTTGTTCGGGGGGGAGACCCAGTACTTC

CDR3 length: 13
D gene: TRBD2
V gene: TRBV29-1
clone size: -
J gene: TRBJ2-3
CDR3 protein: CSASGRAKDTQYF
CDR3 DNA: TGCAGCGCCTCCGGGAGGGCCAAGGATACGCAGTATTTT

CDR3 length: 13
D gene: -
V gene: TRBV5-1
clone size: -
J gene: TRBJ2-1
CDR3 protein: CASSLAAGYEQFF
CDR3 DNA: TGCGCCAGCAGCTTGGCGGCGGGCTATGAGCAGTTCTTC

CDR3 length: 16
D gene: -
V gene: TRBV6-5
clone size: -
J gene: TRBJ2-3
CDR3 protein: CASSSPGRGITDTQYF
CDR3 DNA: TGTGCCAGCAGTTCCCCAGGGAGGGGGATCACAGATACGCAGTATTTT

CDR3 length: 14
D gene: -
V gene: TRBV6-5
clone size: -
J gene: TRBJ1-6
CDR3 protein: CASSWAGMNSPLHF
CDR3 DNA: TGTGCCAGCAGTTGGGCAGGGATGAATTCACCCCTCCACTTT

CDR3 length: 16
D gene: -
V gene: TRBV7-3
clone size: -
J gene: TRBJ2-3
CDR3 protein: CASSPRREINTDTQYF
CDR3 DNA: TGTGCCAGCAGCCCGAGGAGGGAAATCAACACAGATACGCAGTATTTT

CDR3 length: 16
D gene: TRBD1
V gene: TRBV18
clone size: -
J gene: TRBJ1-4
CDR3 protein: CASSPAAGGREEKLFF
CDR3 DNA: TGTGCCAGCTCACCGGCGGCAGGGGGCCGGGAAGAAAAACTGTTTTTT

CDR3 length: 14
D gene: TRBD2
V gene: TRBV13
clone size: -
J gene: TRBJ2-1
CDR3 protein: CASSLQRGPSEQFF
CDR3 DNA: TGTGCCAGCAGCTTACAGCGGGGGCCTAGTGAGCAGTTCTTC

CDR3 length: 16
D gene: TRBD1
V gene: TRBV7-8
clone size: -
J gene: TRBJ1-5
CDR3 protein: CASSSSGTAVVRPQHF
CDR3 DNA: TGTGCCAGCAGCTCCTCGGGGACAGCCGTTGTTCGGCCCCAGCATTTT

CDR3 length: 13
D gene: TRBD1
V gene: TRBV28
clone size: -
J gene: TRBJ1-1
CDR3 protein: CASRHRGPTEAFF
CDR3 DNA: TGTGCCAGCAGACACAGGGGGCCAACTGAAGCTTTCTTT

CDR3 length: 14
D gene: -
V gene: TRBV28
clone size: -
J gene: TRBJ1-5
CDR3 protein: CASRFRLGGQPQHF
CDR3 DNA: TGTGCCAGCAGATTCCGCTTGGGAGGTCAGCCCCAGCATTTT

CDR3 length: 15
D gene: TRBD2
V gene: TRBV6-4
clone size: -
J gene: TRBJ2-2
CDR3 protein: CASGSSGRNTGELFF
CDR3 DNA: TGTGCCAGCGGATCTAGCGGGAGGAACACCGGGGAGCTGTTTTTT

CDR3 length: 18
D gene: TRBD2
V gene: TRBV19
clone size: -
J gene: TRBJ2-2
CDR3 protein: CASSRRLAGGRNTGELFF
CDR3 DNA: TGTGCCAGTAGTAGACGACTAGCGGGAGGGCGGAACACCGGGGAGCTGTTTTTT

CDR3 length: 13
D gene: -
V gene: TRBV28
clone size: -
J gene: TRBJ2-5
CDR3 protein: CASSLGRPRAQYF
CDR3 DNA: TGTGCCAGCAGTTTAGGACGACCGAGGGCCCAGTACTTC

CDR3 length: 16
D gene: TRBD1
V gene: TRBV7-9
clone size: -
J gene: TRBJ1-1
CDR3 protein: CASSGGQGIVNTEAFF
CDR3 DNA: TGTGCCAGCAGCGGGGGACAGGGGATCGTTAACACTGAAGCTTTCTTT

CDR3 length: 15
D gene: -
V gene: TRBV19
clone size: -
J gene: TRBJ2-2
CDR3 protein: CASSASGVYTGELFF
CDR3 DNA: TGTGCCAGTAGTGCTTCAGGGGTATACACCGGGGAGCTGTTTTTT

CDR3 length: 17
D gene: TRBD2
V gene: TRBV2
clone size: once
J gene: TRBJ2-3
CDR3 protein: CASGTSGRVGSTDTQYF
CDR3 DNA: TGTGCCAGCGGGACTAGCGGGAGGGTAGGCTCGACAGATACGCAGTATTTT

CDR3 length: 14
D gene: TRBD2
V gene: TRBV19
clone size: few
J gene: TRBJ2-2
CDR3 protein: CASSISGSTGELFF
CDR3 DNA: TGTGCCAGTAGTATAAGCGGGAGCACCGGGGAGCTGTTTTTT